This T cell receptor beta chain was identified in a study of T cell repertoires in cytomegalovirus infection. TCRdb fed the reads into MiXCR, producing one record per CDR3 protein. The table has over 100,000 distinct CDR3 sequences, roughly a tenth seen once. At least ten counts were recorded for this clonotype. Antigen specificity is unknown. The ends lost 7 bases at V and 7 bases at J; junction bases unmatched: 21. Germline values: CDR1 MDHEN, CDR2 SYDVKM. CDR3 length: 18 residues. The rearrangement uses TRBV28 and TRBJ2-4, with 8 bases aligning to TRBD2. This clonotype originated in a human donor in good health (CMV status not recorded). Some clones in this sample may be carry-over from other donors' samples. Sample: PBMCs, sequenced either directly or after in vitro stimulation (not recorded which). CDR3 DNA: TGTGCCAGCACAAATCGGGCTAGCGGGCAGGGAGGGGCGAACATTCAGTACTTC. Translation gives CASTNRASGQGGANIQYF.